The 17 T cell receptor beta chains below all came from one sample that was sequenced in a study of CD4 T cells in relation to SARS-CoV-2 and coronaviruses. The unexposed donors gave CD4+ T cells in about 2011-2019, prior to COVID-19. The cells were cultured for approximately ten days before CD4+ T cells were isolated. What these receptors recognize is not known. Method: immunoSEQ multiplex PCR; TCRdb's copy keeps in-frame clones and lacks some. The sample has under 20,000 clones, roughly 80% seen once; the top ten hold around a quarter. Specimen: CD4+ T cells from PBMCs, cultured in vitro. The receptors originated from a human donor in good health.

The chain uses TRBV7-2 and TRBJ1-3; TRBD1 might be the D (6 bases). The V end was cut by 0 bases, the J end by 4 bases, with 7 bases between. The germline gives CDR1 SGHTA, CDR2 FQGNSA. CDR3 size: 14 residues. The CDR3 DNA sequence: TGTGCCAGCAGCTTAGCTCAGGGGGGAAACACCATATATTTT. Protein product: CASSLAQGGNTIYF.

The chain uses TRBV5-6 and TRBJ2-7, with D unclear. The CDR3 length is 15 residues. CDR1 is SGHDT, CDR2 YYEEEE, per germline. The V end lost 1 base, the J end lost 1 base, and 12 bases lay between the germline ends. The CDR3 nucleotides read TGTGCCAGCAGCTTGACCGGTACTTCTTCCTACGAGCAGTACTTC. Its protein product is CASSLTGTSSYEQYF.

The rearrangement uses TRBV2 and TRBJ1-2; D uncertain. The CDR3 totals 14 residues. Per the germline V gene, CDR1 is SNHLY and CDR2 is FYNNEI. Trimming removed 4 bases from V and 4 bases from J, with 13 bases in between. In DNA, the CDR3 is TGTGCCAGCAGTGTCTTTGGCAACCGCTATGGCTACACCTTC. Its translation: CASSVFGNRYGYTF.

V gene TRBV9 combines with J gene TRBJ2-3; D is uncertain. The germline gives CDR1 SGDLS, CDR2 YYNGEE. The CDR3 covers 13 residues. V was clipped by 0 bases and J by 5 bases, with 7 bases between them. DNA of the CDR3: TGTGCCAGCAGCGTAGTACCGGGAGATACGCAGTATTTT. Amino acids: CASSVVPGDTQYF.

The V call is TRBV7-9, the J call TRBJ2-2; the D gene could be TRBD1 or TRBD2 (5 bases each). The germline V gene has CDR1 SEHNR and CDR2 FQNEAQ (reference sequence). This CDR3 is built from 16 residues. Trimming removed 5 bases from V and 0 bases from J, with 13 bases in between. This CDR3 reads CASSVDGTANTGELFF. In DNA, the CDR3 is TGTGCCAGCAGCGTCGACGGGACGGCGAACACCGGGGAGCTGTTTTTT.

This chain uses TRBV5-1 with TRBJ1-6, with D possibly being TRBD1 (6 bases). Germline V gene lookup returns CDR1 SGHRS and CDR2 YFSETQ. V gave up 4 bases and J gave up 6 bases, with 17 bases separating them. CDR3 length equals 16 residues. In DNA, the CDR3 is TGCGCCAGCAGCCCGGACCGGGACATACGTAATTCACCCCTCCACTTT. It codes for CASSPDRDIRNSPLHF.

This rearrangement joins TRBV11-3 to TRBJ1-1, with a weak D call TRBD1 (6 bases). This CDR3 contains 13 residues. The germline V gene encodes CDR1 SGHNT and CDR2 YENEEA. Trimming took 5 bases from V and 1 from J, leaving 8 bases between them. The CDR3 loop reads CASSQTGNTEAFF. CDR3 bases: TGTGCCAGCAGCCAGACAGGGAACACTGAAGCTTTCTTT.

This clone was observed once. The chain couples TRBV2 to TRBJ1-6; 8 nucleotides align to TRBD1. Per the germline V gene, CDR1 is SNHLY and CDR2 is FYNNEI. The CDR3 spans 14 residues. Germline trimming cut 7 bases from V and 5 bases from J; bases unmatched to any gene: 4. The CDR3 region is CASTTGQDNSPLHF. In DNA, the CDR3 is TGTGCCAGCACCACGGGACAGGATAATTCACCCCTCCACTTT.

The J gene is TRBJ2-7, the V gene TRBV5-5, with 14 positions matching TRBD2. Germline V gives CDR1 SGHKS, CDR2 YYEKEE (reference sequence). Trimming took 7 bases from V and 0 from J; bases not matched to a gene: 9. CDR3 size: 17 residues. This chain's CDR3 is CASRWGLAGVGSYEQYF. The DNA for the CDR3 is TGTGCCAGCCGTTGGGGACTAGCGGGAGTGGGCTCCTACGAGCAGTACTTC.

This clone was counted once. In DNA form, the CDR3 reads TGTGCCAGCTCGCCCGGACGCCCCTCTGGAAACACCATATATTTT. It is translated as CASSPGRPSGNTIYF. The V call is TRBV18, the J call TRBJ1-3, with unresolved D. CDR3 length equals 15 residues. Trimming left V 6 bases short and J 0 bases short, with 12 bases between. In germline, CDR1 is KGHSH, CDR2 LQKENI. Full variable domain (remainder filled in from reference TRBV18 and TRBJ1-3): NAGVMQNPRHLVRRRGQEARLRCSPMKGHSHVYWYRQLPEEGLKFMVYLQKENIIDESGMPKERFSAEFPKEGPSILRIQQVVRGDSAAYFCASSPGRPSGNTIYFGEGSWLTVV.

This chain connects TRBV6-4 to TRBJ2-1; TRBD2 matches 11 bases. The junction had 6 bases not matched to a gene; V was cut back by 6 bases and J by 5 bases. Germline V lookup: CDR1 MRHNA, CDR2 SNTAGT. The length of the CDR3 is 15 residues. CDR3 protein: CASRLSGGVNNEQFF. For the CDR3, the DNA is TGTGCCAGCAGACTTAGCGGGGGGGTTAACAATGAGCAGTTCTTC.

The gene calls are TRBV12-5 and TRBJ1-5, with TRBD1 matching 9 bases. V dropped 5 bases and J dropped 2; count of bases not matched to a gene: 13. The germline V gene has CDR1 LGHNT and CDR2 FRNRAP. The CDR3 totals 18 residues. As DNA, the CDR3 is TGTGCTAGTGGTAGGTCCCACGTACAGGGGGCTGGCAATCAGCCCCAGCATTTT. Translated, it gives CASGRSHVQGAGNQPQHF.

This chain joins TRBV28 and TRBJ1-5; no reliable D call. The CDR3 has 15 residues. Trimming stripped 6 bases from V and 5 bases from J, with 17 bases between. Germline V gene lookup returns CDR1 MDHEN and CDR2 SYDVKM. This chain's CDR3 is CASSRHSPADQPQHF. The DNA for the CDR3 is TGTGCCAGCAGCCGACATAGCCCAGCCGATCAGCCCCAGCATTTT. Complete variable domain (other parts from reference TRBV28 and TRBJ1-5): DVKVTQSSRYLVKRTGEKVFLECVQDMDHENMFWYRQDPGLGLRLIYFSYDVKMKEKGDIPEGYSVSREKKERFSLILESASTNQTSMYLCASSRHSPADQPQHFGDGTRLSIL.

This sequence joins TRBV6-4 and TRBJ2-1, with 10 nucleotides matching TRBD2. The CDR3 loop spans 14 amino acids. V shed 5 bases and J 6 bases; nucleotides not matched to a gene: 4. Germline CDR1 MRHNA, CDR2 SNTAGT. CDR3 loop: CASSPEREGNEQFF. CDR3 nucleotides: TGTGCCAGCAGTCCCGAGCGGGAGGGCAATGAGCAGTTCTTC.

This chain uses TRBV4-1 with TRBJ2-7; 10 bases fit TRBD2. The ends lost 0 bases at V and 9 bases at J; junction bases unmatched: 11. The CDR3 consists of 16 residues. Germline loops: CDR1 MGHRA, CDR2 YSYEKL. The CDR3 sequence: CASSQDHSSGSVGQYF. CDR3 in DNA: TGCGCCAGCAGCCAAGATCACTCTAGCGGGAGTGTGGGGCAGTACTTC.

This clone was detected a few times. CDR3 DNA: TGTGCCAGTTCCACAGGGGCAGATACGCAGTATTTT. Translation gives CASSTGADTQYF. The gene calls are TRBV5-6 and TRBJ2-3; 7 positions match TRBD1. CDR3 length equals 12 residues. Germline CDR1 reads SGHDT; CDR2 reads YYEEEE. V lost 8 bases to trimming and J lost 4 bases; unmatched junction nucleotides: 4.

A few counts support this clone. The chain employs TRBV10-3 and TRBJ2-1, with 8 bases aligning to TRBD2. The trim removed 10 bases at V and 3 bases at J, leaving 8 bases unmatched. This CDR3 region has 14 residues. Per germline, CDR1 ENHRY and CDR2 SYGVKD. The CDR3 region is CATLFSGVYNEQFF. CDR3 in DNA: TGTGCCACCCTTTTTAGCGGGGTCTACAATGAGCAGTTCTTC.